These 24 T cell receptor beta chains were all obtained from the same sample, sequenced in a study of blood T cells in healthy people across ages. Then a second PCR, running roughly 7 to 11 cycles, was carried out with a sample-barcoded 5' primer and a J-beta primer mix. TCRdb processed the 5' RACE reads anew with MiXCR; each CDR3 protein has one entry. The sample comprises about 800,000 distinct CDR3 sequences, approximately 25% of which are singletons, and under 4% rests with the top ten. This sample also appeared in a second study, on T cells of mothers and their children.

Sequencing input: blood. These receptors originate from a boy between 10 and 17 years old in good health.

Comment on this clonotype: At one end the junction does not follow the germline gene, possibly because of a read error. The V gene is TRBV4-3, the J gene TRBJ2-5; D is unresolved. From germline, CDR1 is LGHNA and CDR2 YSLEER. This CDR3 has 14 residues. For the CDR3, the DNA is TGCGCCATCAGCCGTACAGCAGACCAAGAGACCCAGTACTTC. Protein sequence: CAISRTADQETQYF.

This clonotype appeared a few times. This chain links TRBV12-3 or TRBV12-4 with TRBJ1-3, with 8 nucleotides matching TRBD1. The CDR3 extends over 16 amino acids. Germline trimming cut 0 bases from V and 6 bases from J; bases unmatched to any gene: 7. In DNA form, the CDR3 reads TGTGCCAGCAGTTTAGCGCGGGACAGGAGACTAAACACCATATATTTT. Translated, it gives CASSLARDRRLNTIYF.

This sequence joins TRBV11-2 and TRBJ2-5, with unresolved D. The CDR3 totals 12 residues. The germline V gene encodes CDR1 SGHAT and CDR2 FQNNGV. Trimming took 5 bases from V and 5 from J, leaving 9 bases between them. Here the CDR3 DNA reads TGTGCCAGCAGCGTCGTCGTCGAGACCCAGTACTTC. This sequence encodes CASSVVVETQYF.

The V call is TRBV9, the J call TRBJ2-7; the match to TRBD1 covers 7 bases. After removal of 0 bases from V and 4 bases from J, the junction contained 4 bases not matched to a gene. This CDR3 has 14 amino acids. Germline CDR1 and CDR2: SGDLS and YYNGEE. This chain's CDR3 is CASSVEQGNYEQYF. Written as DNA, the CDR3 is TGTGCCAGCAGCGTAGAACAGGGGAATTACGAGCAGTACTTC. Supplemented by reference TRBV9 and TRBJ2-7, the full variable domain reads DSGVTQTPKHLITATGQRVTLRCSPRSGDLSVYWYQQSLDQGLQFLIQYYNGEERAKGNILERFSAQQFPDLHSELNLSSLELGDSALYFCASSVEQGNYEQYFGPGTRLTVT.

This clonotype appeared many times. V gene TRBV7-8 combines with J gene TRBJ2-5; the match to TRBD1 covers 9 bases. Judging by the DNA end, TRBJ2-1 fits better; the J call may be wrong. The CDR3 spans 14 residues. Per the germline V gene, CDR1 is SGHVS and CDR2 is FQNEAQ. CDR3 sequence reads: CASSFLDRGNEQFF. The CDR3 DNA follows: TGTGCCAGCAGCTTCCTGGACAGGGGTAATGAGCAGTTCTTC.

The chain recombines TRBV3-1 with TRBJ2-7; 7 positions match TRBD1. Germline V gene sequence: CDR1 LGHDT, CDR2 YNNKEL (reference sequence). The CDR3 sequence is 16 residues long. J was trimmed by 1 base and V by 0 bases; bases with no gene match: 6. CDR3 in DNA: TGTGCCAGCAGCCAAGACCTAAACAGGGGTTCCTACGAGCAGTACTTC. Translated, it gives CASSQDLNRGSYEQYF.

This chain links TRBV3-1 with TRBJ2-4, with a tentative D call TRBD2 (5 bases). The CDR3 extends over 15 amino acids. The V and J ends lost 0 bases and 9 bases respectively, with 15 bases between them. Germline CDR1 reads LGHDT; CDR2 reads YNNKEL (reference sequence). The CDR3 loop is CASSQEVALEGIQYF. In DNA form, the CDR3 reads TGTGCCAGCAGCCAAGAAGTGGCCCTCGAGGGCATTCAGTACTTC.

This clonotype was counted only a few times. The chain recombines TRBV29-1 with TRBJ1-2, with 10 positions matching TRBD1. Per the germline V gene, CDR1 is SQVTM and CDR2 is ANQGSEA. This CDR3 comprises 15 residues. V lost 3 bases and J lost 3; bases outside the gene matches: 7. CDR3 nucleotides: TGCAGCGTTGATATGACCGGGACAGGGGACTATGGCTACACCTTC. Translating gives CSVDMTGTGDYGYTF.

This chain's CDR3 is CASSLLGTDPKYF. The CDR3 region has the DNA TGTGCCAGCAGCCTACTAGGGACAGACCCGAAGTACTTC. The chain has TRBV7-3 and TRBJ2-5, with 7 nucleotides matching TRBD1. Germline V gene lookup returns CDR1 SGHTA and CDR2 FQGTGA. The CDR3 sequence is 13 residues long. Unmatched junction bases numbered 12, after V lost 5 bases and J lost 12 bases. The full variable domain, its missing parts supplied by reference TRBV7-3 and TRBJ2-5, is GAGVSQTPSNKVTEKGKYVELRCDPISGHTALYWYRQSLGQGPEFLIYFQGTGAADDSGLPNDRFFAVRPEGSVSTLKIQRTERGDSAVYLCASSLLGTDPKYFGPGTRLLVL.

The V and J genes are TRBV6-1 and TRBJ2-3; no firm D call. V was trimmed by 0 bases and J by 0 bases, leaving 10 bases between them. Germline V CDR1 and CDR2: MNHNS, SASEGT. This CDR3 region has 16 residues. This chain's CDR3 is CASSEALGLSTDTQYF. The CDR3 DNA sequence: TGTGCCAGCAGTGAAGCTCTAGGCTTGAGCACAGATACGCAGTATTTT.

The J gene is TRBJ2-5, the V gene TRBV25-1, with 9 bases identical to TRBD1. Trimming took 2 bases from V and 3 from J; bases not matched to a gene: 4. The CDR3 length is 15 residues. The V gene's germline CDR1 is MGHDK and CDR2 SYGVNS. This CDR3 is CASSEGTGLKETQYF. CDR3 nucleotide sequence: TGTGCCAGCAGTGAAGGGACAGGGCTAAAAGAGACCCAGTACTTC.

This clonotype was seen only a few times. V is TRBV6-6 and J is TRBJ2-7; the match to TRBD2 covers 16 bases. Germline V CDR1 and CDR2: MNHNY, SVGAGI (reference sequence). The CDR3 runs 16 residues. V dropped 7 bases and J dropped 2; count of bases not matched to a gene: 5. CDR3 sequence (DNA): TGTGCCAGCAACCCGGGACTAGCGGGGGGGCCCTACGAGCAGTACTTC. This sequence encodes CASNPGLAGGPYEQYF.

This clonotype was counted between two and nine times. The chain employs TRBV7-9 and TRBJ1-6; D remains ambiguous. Germline V gene data show CDR1 as SEHNR and CDR2 as FQNEAQ (reference sequence). The V and J ends lost 5 bases and 0 bases respectively, with 8 bases between them. This CDR3 is 15 amino acids long. In nucleotides, the CDR3 is TGTGCCAGCAGCCACATAAGCTCCTATAATTCACCCCTCCACTTT. Its protein is CASSHISSYNSPLHF.

This chain's CDR3 is CASSLKGLGYGQYF. The DNA of the CDR3 is TGTGCCAGCAGCTTAAAAGGTTTGGGTTACGGGCAGTACTTC. The chain employs TRBV11-2 and TRBJ2-5; unclear D gene. This CDR3 is 14 amino acids long. Germline assignment: CDR1 SGHAT and CDR2 FQNNGV. Trimming left V 2 bases short and J 11 bases short, with 18 bases between. Supplemented by reference TRBV11-2 and TRBJ2-5, the full variable domain reads EAGVAQSPRYKIIEKRQSVAFWCNPISGHATLYWYQQILGQGPKLLIQFQNNGVVDDSQLPKDRFSAERLKGVDSTLKIQPAKLEDSAVYLCASSLKGLGYGQYFGPGTRLLVL.

This clonotype has more than one count but fewer than ten. The chain combines TRBV28 with TRBJ2-2; D might be TRBD1 (6 bases). CDR1 is MDHEN and CDR2 is SYDVKM in the germline V gene. The length of the CDR3 is 15 residues. V lost 3 bases, J lost 1 base, and 9 bases lay in between. The CDR3 DNA is TGTGCCAGCAGTTTTCCGGGACAGAACACCGGGGAGCTGTTTTTT. It yields the protein CASSFPGQNTGELFF.

The chain employs TRBV29-1 and TRBJ2-7; TRBD2 agrees at 12 bases. The CDR3 has 15 residues. Germline-derived CDR1 and CDR2 are SQVTM and ANQGSEA. Germline trimming cut 6 bases from V and 0 bases from J; bases unmatched to any gene: 6. The CDR3 DNA follows: TGCAGCGTCCTCGGGACTAGCGGGTCCTCCTACGAGCAGTACTTC. Protein sequence: CSVLGTSGSSYEQYF.

The chain joins TRBV5-1 to TRBJ2-5; D is possibly TRBD1 (5 bases). The CDR3 is 13 residues long. Trimming stripped 7 bases from V and 5 bases from J, with 15 bases between. Germline CDR1 and CDR2: SGHRS and YFSETQ. CDR3 DNA sequence: TGCGCCAGCGGGGCTTTTCTGGGGGAGACCCAGTACTTC. It translates to CASGAFLGETQYF. Complete variable domain (other parts from reference TRBV5-1 and TRBJ2-5): KAGVTQTPRYLIKTRGQQVTLSCSPISGHRSVSWYQQTPGQGLQFLFEYFSETQRNKGNFPGRFSGRQFSNSRSEMNVSTLELGDSALYLCASGAFLGETQYFGPGTRLLVL.

The chain carries TRBV7-2 and TRBJ2-7; 8 positions agree with TRBD2. CDR1 SGHTA and CDR2 FQGNSA come from the germline V gene. Unmatched junction bases numbered 5, after V lost 6 bases and J lost 1 base. The CDR3 consists of 14 residues. The CDR3: CASRPSSGSYEQYF. The CDR3 bases are TGTGCCAGCAGACCGTCTAGCGGGTCCTACGAGCAGTACTTC.

This clonotype was seen a handful of times. The DNA of the CDR3 is TGCAGTGCAAAGGACAGCAGGGGGTCTAATGAAAAACTGTTTTTT. Amino acids: CSAKDSRGSNEKLFF. The chain combines TRBV20-1 with TRBJ1-4, with 7 bases lining up with TRBD1. The trim removed 6 bases at V and 3 bases at J, leaving 10 bases unmatched. CDR3 length: 15 residues. The germline CDR1 and CDR2 sequences are DFQATT and SNEGSKA (reference sequence).

This chain joins TRBV20-1 and TRBJ2-1; 11 bases match TRBD2. Per germline, CDR1 DFQATT and CDR2 SNEGSKA (reference sequence). The CDR3 sequence is 14 residues long. Trimming at V came to 8 bases and at J to 7 bases, leaving 10 bases not matched to a gene. CDR3 residues: CSPSGGTSGNEQFF. The CDR3 DNA sequence: TGCAGTCCGAGTGGTGGGACTAGCGGAAATGAGCAGTTCTTC.

The V and J genes are TRBV6-2 or TRBV6-3 and TRBJ1-2; 7 nucleotides agree with TRBD1. CDR3 size: 13 residues. Unmatched junction bases numbered 9, after V lost 6 bases and J lost 8 bases. Germline V CDR1 and CDR2: MNHEY, SVGEGT. Here the CDR3 reads CASRAGTARGYTF. The CDR3 bases are TGTGCCAGCAGGGCCGGGACAGCGCGAGGCTACACCTTC.

The table lists this clonotype with a few counts. This chain links TRBV9 with TRBJ1-4, with D possibly TRBD1 on 5 matching bases. Germline CDR1 and CDR2: SGDLS and YYNGEE. This CDR3 comprises 15 residues. Trimming took off 2 bases at V and 7 bases at J, with 15 bases between the two ends. This CDR3 is CASSVRDGLGEKLFF. Written as DNA, the CDR3 is TGTGCCAGCAGCGTCCGGGACGGACTTGGTGAAAAACTGTTTTTT.

The V call is TRBV7-8, the J call TRBJ2-1, with D tentatively TRBD1 (5 bases). This CDR3 region has 17 residues. With 4 bases removed from V and 7 bases from J, the gap between germline ends came to 23 bases. Germline V gene data show CDR1 as SGHVS and CDR2 as FQNEAQ. The CDR3 protein is CASSYSTGRPSPNEQFF. CDR3 nucleotides: TGTGCCAGCAGCTACTCTACAGGCCGACCTTCCCCTAATGAGCAGTTCTTC.

This clonotype was observed a handful of times. The chain links TRBV29-1 to TRBJ1-2, with no clear D. Germline CDR1 SQVTM, CDR2 ANQGSEA. The CDR3 is 11 residues long. The ends were cut back, 6 bases at V and 5 bases at J, with 10 bases in the middle. The CDR3 bases are TGCAGCGTACTCACGGGGTATGGCTACACCTTC. It translates to CSVLTGYGYTF.